A single sample gave rise to the 14 T cell receptor beta chains below, sequenced in a study of OX40 agonist ivuxolimab in advanced cancers. Libraries were prepared by immunoSEQ multiplex PCR; TCRdb keeps only in-frame clonotypes and omits some of them. The sample consists of 60,000 or so clones, roughly 92% of them appearing once. The sequencing used CD4+ or CD8+ T cells sorted from blood, collected in a trial of the OX40 agonist ivuxolimab. The origin of the receptors is an adult with an advanced solid tumor such as melanoma, head and neck, liver or kidney cancer.

This sequence joins TRBV7-9 and TRBJ1-1, with D uncertain. This CDR3 region has 14 residues. Per the germline V gene, CDR1 is SEHNR and CDR2 is FQNEAQ (reference sequence). The V and J ends lost 1 base and 1 base respectively, with 7 bases between them. In DNA, the CDR3 is TGTGCCAGCAGCTTAGGGTCGGAGAACACTGAAGCTTTCTTT. It yields the protein CASSLGSENTEAFF.

J is TRBJ1-2 and V is TRBV7-9, with 8 bases aligning to TRBD1. This CDR3 region has 15 residues. V shed 4 bases and J 8 bases; nucleotides not matched to a gene: 12. The germline CDR1 and CDR2 sequences are SEHNR and FQNEAQ (reference sequence). CDR3 nucleotide sequence: TGTGCCAGCAGCTCACCTATTTACAGGGGGTTGGGCTACACCTTC. It translates to CASSSPIYRGLGYTF.

This clone was observed a handful of times. This chain joins TRBV18 and TRBJ2-3; D could derive from TRBD1 or TRBD2 (5 bases each). V lost 2 bases to trimming and J lost 0 bases, with 9 bases between them. CDR3 length: 15 amino acids. In germline, CDR1 is KGHSH, CDR2 LQKENI. The CDR3 nucleotides are TGTGCCAGCTCACCAGGGACGGGGAGCACAGATACGCAGTATTTT. Amino acids: CASSPGTGSTDTQYF.

The chain couples TRBV7-6 to TRBJ2-5; D is perhaps TRBD1 (6 bases). Trimming removed 6 bases at V and 4 bases at J, with 6 bases between. This CDR3 has 11 residues. Germline V CDR1 and CDR2: SGHVS, FNYEAQ. As DNA, the CDR3 is TGTGCCAGCAGGGGGGCAGAGACCCAGTACTTC. The encoded protein is CASRGAETQYF.

This clone was picked up one time. The CDR3 DNA reads as TGTGCCAGCAGTCTACAGGGGACACTAGGGAATGGCTACACCTTC. This codes for CASSLQGTLGNGYTF. This chain links TRBV27 with TRBJ1-2; 7 nucleotides align to TRBD1. The CDR3 has 15 residues. J gave up 6 bases and V 5 bases, and 12 bases lay outside the gene matches. Germline V lookup: CDR1 MNHEY, CDR2 SMNVEV (reference sequence).

The V and J genes are TRBV11-1 and TRBJ1-1; no definite D call. Germline lookup yields CDR1 SGHAT and CDR2 FQDESV (reference sequence). V lost 5 bases and J lost 3, with 10 bases in between. The CDR3 runs 13 residues. The CDR3 nucleotides are TGTGCCAGCAGCCGAGGAGGGCACACTGAAGCTTTCTTT. The encoded protein is CASSRGGHTEAFF.

The chain joins TRBV25-1 to TRBJ1-2, with 12 bases matching TRBD1. This CDR3 is built from 14 residues. The germline CDR1 and CDR2 sequences are MGHDK and SYGVNS. V was pared by 1 base and J by 7 bases, with 1 base of the junction left unmatched. The CDR3 reads CASSELGQGAGYTF. In nucleotides, the CDR3 is TGTGCCAGCAGTGAATTGGGACAGGGGGCTGGCTACACCTTC.

The V and J genes are TRBV6-1 and TRBJ2-5; the D gene is possibly TRBD2 (6 bases). The germline CDR1 and CDR2 sequences are MNHNS and SASEGT. Trimming cost V 3 bases and J 1 base, with 9 bases left between them. The CDR3 extends over 14 amino acids. The CDR3 DNA reads TGTGCCAGCAGTGAGTGGGGACTCCAAGAGACCCAGTACTTC. It specifies CASSEWGLQETQYF.

With respect to this clone: Other DNA sequences in the same sample also yield this CDR3. This chain links TRBV4-1 with TRBJ1-2, with 10 bases lining up with TRBD1. Germline trimming cut 2 bases from V and 0 bases from J; bases unmatched to any gene: 9. The CDR3 extends over 18 amino acids. CDR1 MGHRA and CDR2 YSYEKL come from the germline V gene. CDR3 region: CASSQPLGQGVTNYGYTF. The CDR3 region has the DNA TGCGCCAGCAGCCAACCGCTAGGACAGGGGGTGACTAACTATGGCTACACCTTC.

V and J are TRBV27 and TRBJ2-7; no clear D gene. This CDR3 has 9 residues. Germline V CDR1 and CDR2: MNHEY, SMNVEV (reference sequence). Between the trimmed V and J ends, which lost 8 bases and 4 bases, there was a span of 3 bases. The CDR3 here is CASGYEQYF. The DNA of the CDR3 is TGTGCCAGCGGATACGAGCAGTACTTC.

DNA for the CDR3: TGTGCCAGCAGCTTGGGACTCCCCGTCGAGCAGTTCTTC. Its translation is CASSLGLPVEQFF. The chain carries TRBV6-6 and TRBJ2-1; tentative D call: TRBD2 (6 bases). Germline V gene data show CDR1 as MNHNY and CDR2 as SVGAGI (reference sequence). This CDR3 comprises 13 residues. Trimming cost V 6 bases and J 10 bases, with 16 bases left between them.

The J gene is TRBJ2-3, the V gene TRBV5-1; D is unclear. The length of the CDR3 is 11 residues. CDR1 is SGHRS, CDR2 YFSETQ, per germline. V was pared by 3 bases and J by 5 bases, with 4 bases between. The CDR3 loop reads CASSSEDTQYF. The CDR3 nucleotides read TGCGCCAGCAGCTCAGAAGATACGCAGTATTTT.

The chain couples TRBV5-6 to TRBJ1-3; 10 bases align to TRBD1. CDR3 length: 15 residues. Per the germline V gene, CDR1 is SGHDT and CDR2 is YYEEEE. J lost 3 bases, V lost 4 bases, and 4 bases had no gene match. The CDR3 protein is CASSPGTGDGNTIYF. CDR3 coding DNA: TGTGCCAGCAGCCCCGGGACAGGGGATGGAAACACCATATATTTT.

The chain recombines TRBV4-1 with TRBJ2-7; 7 nucleotides match TRBD1. This CDR3 comprises 15 residues. V was clipped by 0 bases and J by 3 bases; unmatched bases: 5. Germline V lookup: CDR1 MGHRA, CDR2 YSYEKL. The CDR3 region has the DNA TGCGCCAGCAGCCAAGAATGGACAGGACACTACGAGCAGTACTTC. Its translation is CASSQEWTGHYEQYF.